This T cell receptor (beta chain) derives from a study of blood T cell repertoires in COVID-19. As for the study in general: Acute and convalescent COVID-19 specimens originated in the United States, Italy and Spain. T cells, B-cell-depleted T cells, or PBMCs provided the cDNA or gDNA that served as material.

In the original workflow: Estimation of nucleated cell counts relied on the amplification of reference gene primers. The data were produced by immunoSEQ multiplex PCR, yet TCRdb's version contains in-frame clones alone and is incomplete. The D gene and trimming were derived from the DNA, and the V and J assignments and clone size from that table. The repertoire holds just over 650,000 clones, with over 80% as singletons. Deletions cut 2 bases from V and 6 bases from J, with 15 bases between. This CDR3 comprises 15 residues. Germline CDR1 KGHDR, CDR2 SFDVKD. This chain uses TRBV24-1 with TRBJ1-1, with a tentative D call TRBD1 (6 bases). This TCR derives from a woman aged 18-29 years with acute or convalescent COVID-19. Sample: peripheral blood. DNA of the CDR3: TGTGCCACCAGTGATTCCCAGGGGAGGGCGGCTGAAGCTTTCTTT. As protein: CATSDSQGRAAEAFF.